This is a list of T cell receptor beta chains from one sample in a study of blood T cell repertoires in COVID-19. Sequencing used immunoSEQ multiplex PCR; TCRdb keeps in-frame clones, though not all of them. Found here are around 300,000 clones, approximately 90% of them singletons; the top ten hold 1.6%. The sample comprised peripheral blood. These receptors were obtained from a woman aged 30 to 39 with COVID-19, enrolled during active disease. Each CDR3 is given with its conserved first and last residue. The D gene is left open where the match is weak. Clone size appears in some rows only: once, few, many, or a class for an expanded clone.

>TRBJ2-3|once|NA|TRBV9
CASTGRATDTQYF
TGTGCCAGCACCGGCAGGGCGACAGATACGCAGTATTTT
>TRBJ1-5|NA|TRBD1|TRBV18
CASSRGTANSNQPQHF
TGTGCCAGCTCACGAGGGACAGCTAATAGCAATCAGCCCCAGCATTTT
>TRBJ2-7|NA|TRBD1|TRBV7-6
CASSRTGTDVGYEQYF
TGTGCCAGCAGCAGGACGGGGACAGATGTGGGGTACGAGCAGTACTTC
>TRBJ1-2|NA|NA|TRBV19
CASSISSYYGYTF
TGTGCCAGTAGTATTTCCAGTTACTATGGCTACACCTTC
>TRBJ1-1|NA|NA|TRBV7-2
CASSFRQAGDTEAFF
TGTGCCAGCAGCTTCCGACAGGCCGGGGACACTGAAGCTTTCTTT
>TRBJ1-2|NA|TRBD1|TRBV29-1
CSVDRGQNYGYTF
TGCAGCGTGGACAGGGGGCAGAACTATGGCTACACCTTC
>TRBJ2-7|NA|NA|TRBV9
CASSSRTRGEQYF
TGTGCCAGCAGCTCCAGGACTAGGGGGGAGCAGTACTTC
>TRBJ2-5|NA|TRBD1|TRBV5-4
CASSFWDRQETQYF
TGTGCCAGCAGCTTCTGGGACAGACAAGAGACCCAGTACTTC
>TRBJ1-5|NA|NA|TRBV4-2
CASSQDGQNHQPQHF
TGTGCCAGCAGCCAAGATGGACAGAACCATCAGCCCCAGCATTTT
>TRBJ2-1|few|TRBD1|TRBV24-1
CATSDWDSNEQFF
TGTGCCACCAGTGATTGGGACAGCAATGAGCAGTTCTTC
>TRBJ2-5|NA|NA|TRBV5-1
CASSLVQGQETQYF
TGCGCCAGCAGCTTGGTACAGGGTCAAGAGACCCAGTACTTC
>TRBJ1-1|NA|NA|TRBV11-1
CASSRGGSVTEAFF
TGTGCCAGCAGTCGGGGGGGGAGTGTTACTGAAGCTTTCTTT
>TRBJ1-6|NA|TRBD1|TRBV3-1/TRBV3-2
CASSQNRGDSPLHF
TGTGCCAGCAGCCAAAACAGGGGAGATTCACCCCTCCACTTT
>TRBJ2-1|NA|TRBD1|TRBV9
CASSTGQGYNEQFF
TGTGCCAGCAGCACGGGACAGGGCTACAATGAGCAGTTCTTC
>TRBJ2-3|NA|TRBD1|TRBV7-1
CASSSSLKLAGVKQGARSTDTQYF
TGTGCCAGCAGCTCCTCTTTAAAGCTGGCGGGGGTAAAACAGGGGGCGCGAAGCACAGATACGCAGTATTTT